Sequencing of this T cell receptor (beta chain) was carried out in a study of somatic mutations in cytotoxic T cells in rheumatoid arthritis. As for the study in general: Patient blood, 25 to 35 ml in EDTA, was obtained immediately after diagnosis and prior to the start of any treatment.

The CDR3 extends over 17 amino acids. The V gene's germline CDR1 is KGHSH and CDR2 LQKENI. V was shortened by 4 bases and J by 0 bases, with 16 bases between the two germline ends. Some clones are missing from TCRdb's copy, which holds only in-frame ones; the method was immunoSEQ multiplex PCR. This sample has about 4,200 clones, with 55% to 75% found just once. Study-wide results and caveats: In rheumatoid arthritis patients, the slight underrepresentation of TRBV07 was not adjusted for multiple comparisons. The top CD8+ clone topped 20% of CD8+ cells in about an eighth of the roughly 60 patients.

In the case of this clone: Its matching antigen is unknown.

The sequence came from an adult with rheumatoid arthritis. V is TRBV18 and J is TRBJ2-1; D possibly matches TRBD1 or TRBD2 (5 bases each). Sequenced: CD8+ T cells sorted from blood. The CDR3: CASSRDRSGSSYNEQFF. The DNA for the CDR3 is TGTGCCAGCTCACGCGACCGCTCAGGGAGCTCCTACAATGAGCAGTTCTTC.